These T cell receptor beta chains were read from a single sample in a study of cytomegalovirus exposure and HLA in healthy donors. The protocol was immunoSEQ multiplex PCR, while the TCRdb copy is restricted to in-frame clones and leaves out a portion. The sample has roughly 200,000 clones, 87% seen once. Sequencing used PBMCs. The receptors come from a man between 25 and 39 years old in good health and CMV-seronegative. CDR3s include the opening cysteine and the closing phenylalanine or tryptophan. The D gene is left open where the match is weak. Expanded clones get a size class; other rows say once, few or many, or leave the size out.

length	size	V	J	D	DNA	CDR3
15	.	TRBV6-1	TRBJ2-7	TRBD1	TGTGCCAGCTCAGCCCAGGGACAGCCCAATGACGAGCAGTACTTC	CASSAQGQPNDEQYF
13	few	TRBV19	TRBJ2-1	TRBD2	TGTGCCAGTAGTACGGGGGGGGACAATGAGCAGTTCTTC	CASSTGGDNEQFF
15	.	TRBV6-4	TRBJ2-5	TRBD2	TGTGCCAGCAGAGCTCTAGCGGGGGGGCGAGAGACCCAGTACTTC	CASRALAGGRETQYF
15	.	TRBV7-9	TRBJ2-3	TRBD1	TGTGCCAGTTGGGGACAGGGGGCGCCCACAGATACGCAGTATTTT	CASWGQGAPTDTQYF
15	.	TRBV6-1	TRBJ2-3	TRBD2	TGTGCCAGCAGCTCTGCAGCGGGGGGGAAGGATACGCAGTATTTT	CASSSAAGGKDTQYF
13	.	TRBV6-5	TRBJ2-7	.	TGTGCCAGCTGTAGGGCAGGGTCCTACGAGCAGTACTTC	CASCRAGSYEQYF
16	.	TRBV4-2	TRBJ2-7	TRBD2	TGTGCCAGCAGCCCCCCCTTAGCGGGCGGGCGAGACGAGCAGTACTTC	CASSPPLAGGRDEQYF
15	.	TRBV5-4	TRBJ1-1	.	TGTGCCAGCAGGGATCCGGGACAAACGGACACTGAAGCTTTCTTT	CASRDPGQTDTEAFF
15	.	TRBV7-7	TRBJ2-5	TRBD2	TGTGCTAGCAGCTTGCGGGAGGGGTCTGCAGAGACCCAGTACTTC	CASSLREGSAETQYF
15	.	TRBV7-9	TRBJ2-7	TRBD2	TGTGCCAGCAGCTTATCTAGCGGGAGATATGGCGAGCAGTACTTC	CASSLSSGRYGEQYF
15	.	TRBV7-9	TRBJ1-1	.	TGTGCCAGCAGCCTTACCCCACAGATGAACACTGAAGCTTTCTTT	CASSLTPQMNTEAFF